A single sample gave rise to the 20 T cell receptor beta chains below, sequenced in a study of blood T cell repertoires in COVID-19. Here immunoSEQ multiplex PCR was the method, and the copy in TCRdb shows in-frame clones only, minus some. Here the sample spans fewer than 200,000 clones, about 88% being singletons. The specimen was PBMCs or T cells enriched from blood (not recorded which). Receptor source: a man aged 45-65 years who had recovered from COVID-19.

CDR3 amino acids: CASTYRATNEKLFF. In DNA form, the CDR3 reads TGTGCCAGCACCTACAGGGCAACTAATGAAAAACTGTTTTTT. This chain links TRBV2 with TRBJ1-4; D perhaps matches TRBD1 (6 bases). Trimming removed 7 bases at V and 0 bases at J, with 9 bases between. The CDR3 has 14 residues. Germline V CDR1 and CDR2: SNHLY, FYNNEI.

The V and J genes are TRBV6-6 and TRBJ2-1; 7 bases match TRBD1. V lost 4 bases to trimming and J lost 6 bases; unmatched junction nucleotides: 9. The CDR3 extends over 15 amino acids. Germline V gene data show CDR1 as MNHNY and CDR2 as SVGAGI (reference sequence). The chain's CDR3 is CASSLKGAGSNEQFF. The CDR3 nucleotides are TGTGCCAGCAGTTTAAAGGGGGCCGGGTCCAATGAGCAGTTCTTC.

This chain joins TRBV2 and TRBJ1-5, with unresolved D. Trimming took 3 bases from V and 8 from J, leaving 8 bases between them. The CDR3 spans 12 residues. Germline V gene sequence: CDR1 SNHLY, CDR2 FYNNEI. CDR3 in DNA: TGTGCCAGCAGTGACGGGTTGGAGCCCCAGCATTTT. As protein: CASSDGLEPQHF.

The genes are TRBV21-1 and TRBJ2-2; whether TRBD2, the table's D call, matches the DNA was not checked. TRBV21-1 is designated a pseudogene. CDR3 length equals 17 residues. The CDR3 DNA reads TGTGCCAGCAGCAACCAGCGGGGGGAAACGAACACCGGGGAGCTGTTTTTT. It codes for CASSNQRGETNTGELFF.

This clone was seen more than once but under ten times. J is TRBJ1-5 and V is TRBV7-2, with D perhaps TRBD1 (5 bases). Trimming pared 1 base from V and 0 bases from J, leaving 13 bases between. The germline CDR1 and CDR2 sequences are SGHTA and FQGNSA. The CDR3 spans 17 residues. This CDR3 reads CASSLESGHYSNQPQHF. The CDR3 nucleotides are TGTGCCAGCAGCTTAGAATCCGGACATTATAGCAATCAGCCCCAGCATTTT.

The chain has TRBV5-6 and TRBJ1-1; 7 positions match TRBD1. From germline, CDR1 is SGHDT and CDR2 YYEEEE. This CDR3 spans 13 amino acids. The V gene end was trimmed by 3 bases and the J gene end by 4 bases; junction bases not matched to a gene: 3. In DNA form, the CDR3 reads TGTGCCAGCAGCTACGGGACAGCCACTGAAGCTTTCTTT. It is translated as CASSYGTATEAFF.

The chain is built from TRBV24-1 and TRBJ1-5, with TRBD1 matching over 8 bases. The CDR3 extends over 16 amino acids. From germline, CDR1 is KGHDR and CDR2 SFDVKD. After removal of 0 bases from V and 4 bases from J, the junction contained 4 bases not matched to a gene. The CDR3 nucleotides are TGTGCCACCAGTGATTTGGAGGACAGGGAGAATCAGCCCCAGCATTTT. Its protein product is CATSDLEDRENQPQHF.

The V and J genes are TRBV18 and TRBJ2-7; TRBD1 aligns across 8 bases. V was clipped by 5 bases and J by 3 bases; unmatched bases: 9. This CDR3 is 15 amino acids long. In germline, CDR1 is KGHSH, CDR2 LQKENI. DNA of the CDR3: TGTGCCAGCTCATCAGGACAGGGAATTCTCTACGAGCAGTACTTC. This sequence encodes CASSSGQGILYEQYF.

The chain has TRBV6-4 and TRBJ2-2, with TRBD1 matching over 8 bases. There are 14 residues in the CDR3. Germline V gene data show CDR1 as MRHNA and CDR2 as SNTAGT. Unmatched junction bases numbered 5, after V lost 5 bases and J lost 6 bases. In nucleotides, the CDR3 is TGTGCCAGCAGTCCAGGGGGCGTCGCCGGGGAGCTGTTTTTT. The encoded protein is CASSPGGVAGELFF.

The CDR3: CASSQTTGGIGNTIYF. Written as DNA, the CDR3 is TGTGCCAGCTCCCAGACGACAGGGGGCATCGGAAACACCATATATTTT. The chain couples TRBV18 to TRBJ1-3, with TRBD1 matching 10 bases. After removal of 6 bases from V and 4 bases from J, the junction contained 9 bases not matched to a gene. The V gene's germline CDR1 is KGHSH and CDR2 LQKENI. The CDR3 spans 16 residues.

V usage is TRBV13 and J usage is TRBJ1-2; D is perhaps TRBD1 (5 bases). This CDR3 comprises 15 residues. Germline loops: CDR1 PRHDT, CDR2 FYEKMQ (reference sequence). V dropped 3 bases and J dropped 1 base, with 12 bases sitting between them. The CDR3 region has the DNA TGTGCCAGCAGCTTGCGGAACAGGAATAACTATGGCTACACCTTC. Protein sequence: CASSLRNRNNYGYTF.

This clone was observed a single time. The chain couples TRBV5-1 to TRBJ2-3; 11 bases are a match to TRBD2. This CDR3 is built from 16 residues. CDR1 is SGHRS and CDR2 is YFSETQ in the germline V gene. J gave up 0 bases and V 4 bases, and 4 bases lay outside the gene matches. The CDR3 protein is CASSTTSGVSTDTQYF. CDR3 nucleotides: TGCGCCAGCAGCACGACTAGCGGGGTGAGCACAGATACGCAGTATTTT.

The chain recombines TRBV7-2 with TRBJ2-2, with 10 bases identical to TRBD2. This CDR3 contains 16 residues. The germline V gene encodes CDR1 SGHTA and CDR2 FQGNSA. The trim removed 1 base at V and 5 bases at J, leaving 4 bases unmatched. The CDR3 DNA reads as TGTGCCAGCAGCTTAGGGTTACTAGCGGGGACCGGGGAGCTGTTTTTT. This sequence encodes CASSLGLLAGTGELFF.

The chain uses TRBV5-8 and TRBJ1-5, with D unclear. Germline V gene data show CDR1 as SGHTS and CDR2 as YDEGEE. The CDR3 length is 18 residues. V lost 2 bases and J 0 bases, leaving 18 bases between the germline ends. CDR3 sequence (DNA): TGTGCCAGCAGCTTTACCGGAGGAAACTATTATAGCAATCAGCCCCAGCATTTT. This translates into CASSFTGGNYYSNQPQHF. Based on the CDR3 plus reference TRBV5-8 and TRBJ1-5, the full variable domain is EAGVTQSPTHLIKTRGQQATLRCSPISGHTSVYWYQQALGLGLQFLLWYDEGEERNRGNFPPRFSGRQFPNYSSELNVNALELEDSALYLCASSFTGGNYYSNQPQHFGDGTRLSIL.

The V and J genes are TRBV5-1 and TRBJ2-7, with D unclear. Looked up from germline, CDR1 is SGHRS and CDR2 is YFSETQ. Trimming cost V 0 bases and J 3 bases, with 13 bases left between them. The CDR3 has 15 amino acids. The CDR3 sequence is CASSLVTDGGYEQYF. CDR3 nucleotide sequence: TGCGCCAGCAGCTTGGTAACCGACGGCGGCTACGAGCAGTACTTC. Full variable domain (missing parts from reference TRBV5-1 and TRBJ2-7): KAGVTQTPRYLIKTRGQQVTLSCSPISGHRSVSWYQQTPGQGLQFLFEYFSETQRNKGNFPGRFSGRQFSNSRSEMNVSTLELGDSALYLCASSLVTDGGYEQYFGPGTRLTVT.

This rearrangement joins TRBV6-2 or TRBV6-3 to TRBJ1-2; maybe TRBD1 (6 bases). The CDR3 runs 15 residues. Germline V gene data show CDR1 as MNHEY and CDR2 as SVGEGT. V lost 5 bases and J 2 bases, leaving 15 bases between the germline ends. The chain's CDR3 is CASSPIGTKNYGYTF. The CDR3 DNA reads TGTGCCAGCAGTCCGATCGGGACAAAGAACTATGGCTACACCTTC.

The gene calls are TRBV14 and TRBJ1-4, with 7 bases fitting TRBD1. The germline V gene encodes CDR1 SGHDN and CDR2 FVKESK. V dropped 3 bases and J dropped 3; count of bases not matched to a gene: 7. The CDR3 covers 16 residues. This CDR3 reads CASSHNRGRANEKLFF. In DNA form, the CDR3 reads TGTGCCAGCAGCCATAACAGGGGTCGGGCTAATGAAAAACTGTTTTTT.

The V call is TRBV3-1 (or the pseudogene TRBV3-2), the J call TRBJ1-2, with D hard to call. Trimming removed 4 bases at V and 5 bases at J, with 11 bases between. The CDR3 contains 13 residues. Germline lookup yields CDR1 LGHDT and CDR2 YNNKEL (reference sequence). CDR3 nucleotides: TGTGCCAGCAGCCCCGGAGGAGGATATGGCTACACCTTC. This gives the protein CASSPGGGYGYTF.

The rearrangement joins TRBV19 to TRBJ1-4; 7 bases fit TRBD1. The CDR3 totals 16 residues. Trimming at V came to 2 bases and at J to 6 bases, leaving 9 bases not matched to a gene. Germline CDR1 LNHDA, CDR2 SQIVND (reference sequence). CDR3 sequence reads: CASSITPDRDDEKLFF. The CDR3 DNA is TGTGCCAGTAGTATAACCCCCGACAGGGACGATGAAAAACTGTTTTTT.

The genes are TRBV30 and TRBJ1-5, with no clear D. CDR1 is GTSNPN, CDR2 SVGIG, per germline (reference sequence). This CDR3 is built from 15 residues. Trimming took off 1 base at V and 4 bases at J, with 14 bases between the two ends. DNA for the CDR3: TGTGCCTGGAGTGCCCCGCGGGTGGGGAATCAGCCCCAGCATTTT. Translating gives CAWSAPRVGNQPQHF.